These T cell receptor beta chains were read from a single sample in a study of blood T cell repertoires in COVID-19. Using immunoSEQ multiplex PCR, the repertoire was profiled, and TCRdb retains in-frame clones only, with some absent. The table lists around 87,000 clones, about 80% of them singletons. Sequences were obtained from peripheral blood. Receptors were obtained from a human donor in a cohort sampled during active COVID-19. Both conserved end residues are part of each CDR3. Fields, in order: V gene, CDR3 length, D gene, J gene, clone size, CDR3 protein, CDR3 DNA. D genes are given only for firm matches. Not all rows give a size; the values are once, few, many and, for expanded clones, a class.

>TRBV10-3|15|TRBD1|TRBJ1-2|.
CAISVSDRAGDGYTF
TGTGCCATCAGTGTGTCGGACAGGGCGGGGGATGGCTACACCTTC
>TRBV28|15|TRBD2|TRBJ2-1|.
CASSLSGGRRKEQFF
TGTGCCAGCAGTTTATCGGGCGGGAGAAGGAAGGAGCAGTTCTTC
>TRBV7-8|18|.|TRBJ1-3|few
CASSLARQATFSGNTIYF
TGTGCCAGCAGCTTAGCACGTCAGGCAACCTTCTCTGGAAACACCATATATTTT
>TRBV28|13|.|TRBJ2-7|.
CATNSGTRYEQYF
TGTGCCACAAATTCCGGGACTCGGTACGAGCAGTACTTC
>TRBV6-6|19|TRBD1|TRBJ2-6|.
CASSRRQGQLLSGANVLTF
TGTGCCAGCAGTCGAAGACAGGGGCAACTTCTCTCTGGGGCCAACGTCCTGACTTTC
>TRBV6-5|15|.|TRBJ2-2|few
CASVAHGGRDGELFF
TGTGCCAGCGTAGCGCATGGGGGCCGTGACGGGGAGCTGTTTTTT
>TRBV7-9|15|TRBD1|TRBJ1-1|.
CASSLQVIQGVEAFF
TGTGCCAGCAGCTTACAGGTGATACAGGGGGTAGAAGCTTTCTTT
>TRBV5-1|14|TRBD1|TRBJ2-5|.
CASSVQGAPETQYF
TGCGCCAGCAGCGTACAGGGGGCGCCAGAGACCCAGTACTTC
>TRBV5-1|17|TRBD2|TRBJ2-7|.
CASSRATSGSQNYEQYF
TGCGCCAGCAGCCGAGCTACTAGCGGGAGCCAAAACTACGAGCAGTACTTC
>TRBV28|14|TRBD1|TRBJ2-1|.
CATRSGQGHNEQFF
TGTGCCACCCGTTCGGGACAGGGCCACAATGAGCAGTTCTTC
>TRBV6-5|15|TRBD2|TRBJ2-5|.
CASNGVEGRAETQYF
TGTGCCAGCAACGGAGTCGAGGGGAGGGCAGAGACCCAGTACTTC
>TRBV28|15|TRBD2|TRBJ2-3|.
CASSLRAGVTDTQYF
TGTGCCAGCAGTTTGAGAGCGGGGGTAACAGATACGCAGTATTTT
>TRBV6-6|14|.|TRBJ1-2|once
CASTPQGSHYGYTF
TGTGCCAGCACCCCTCAGGGATCTCACTATGGCTACACCTTC
>TRBV6-6|14|TRBD2|TRBJ2-3|.
CASRTLAGTDTQYF
TGTGCCAGCAGAACCCTAGCGGGGACAGATACGCAGTATTTT
>TRBV7-9|16|.|TRBJ1-3|few
CASSPGGGRPGNTIYF
TGTGCCAGCAGCCCCGGCGGGGGGAGGCCTGGAAACACCATATATTTT
>TRBV5-1|15|.|TRBJ2-5|.
CASSLVLAPQETQYF
TGCGCCAGCAGCTTGGTTTTGGCACCCCAAGAGACCCAGTACTTC
>TRBV3-1/TRBV3-2|14|.|TRBJ2-4|.
CASSQRGAENIQYF
TGTGCCAGCAGCCAGCGCGGGGCGGAAAACATTCAGTACTTC
>TRBV10-2|12|TRBD1|TRBJ2-5|.
CASRRGQETQYF
TGCGCCAGCCGCAGGGGGCAAGAGACCCAGTACTTC
>TRBV6-6|15|TRBD1|TRBJ2-7|.
CASSKGTGGYYEQYF
TGTGCCAGCAGTAAAGGGACAGGGGGTTACTACGAGCAGTACTTC
>TRBV9|18|TRBD2|TRBJ2-3|.
CASSVAHLAGGTRDTQYF
TGTGCCAGCAGCGTAGCTCACCTAGCGGGGGGTACCAGAGATACGCAGTATTTT
>TRBV3-1/TRBV3-2|13|.|TRBJ2-3|once
CASSQNRADTQYF
TGTGCCAGCAGCCAGAACAGGGCAGATACGCAGTATTTT
>TRBV2|15|TRBD1|TRBJ2-2|.
CASRRDRASTGELFF
TGTGCCAGCCGCCGGGACAGGGCCTCCACCGGGGAGCTGTTTTTT
>TRBV28|16|.|TRBJ1-3|.
CASSFRRSPSGNTIYF
TGTGCCAGCAGTTTTAGGAGGTCTCCCTCTGGAAACACCATATATTTT
>TRBV11-2|16|.|TRBJ2-7|once
CASSLGASGSYYEQYF
TGTGCCAGCAGCTTAGGCGCTAGTGGCTCTTACTACGAGCAGTACTTC
>TRBV10-1|15|.|TRBJ2-1|.
CASRLALSSYNEQFF
TGCGCCAGCAGGCTAGCTCTGAGCTCCTACAATGAGCAGTTCTTC
>TRBV5-6|13|.|TRBJ2-7|few
CASSLLGSYEQYF
TGTGCCAGCAGCTTGCTAGGCTCCTACGAGCAGTACTTC
>TRBV6-5|14|TRBD1|TRBJ2-5|few
CASSPRTGGETQYF
TGTGCCAGCAGTCCCCGGACAGGAGGAGAGACCCAGTACTTC
>TRBV27|14|.|TRBJ1-1|.
CASSPGWPAAEAFF
TGTGCCAGCAGCCCAGGTTGGCCGGCAGCTGAAGCTTTCTTT
>TRBV5-1|15|.|TRBJ1-6|.
CASSLDSSYNSPLHF
TGCGCCAGCAGCTTGGACAGCTCCTATAATTCACCCCTCCACTTT
>TRBV4-1|18|.|TRBJ1-5|.
CASSQGLWQGVINQPQHF
TGCGCCAGCAGCCAAGGGCTATGGCAGGGTGTTATCAATCAGCCCCAGCATTTT
>TRBV6-5|16|TRBD2|TRBJ2-5|.
CASSYDVAGARETQYF
TGTGCCAGCAGTTACGATGTAGCGGGAGCGCGGGAGACCCAGTACTTC
>TRBV28|14|TRBD1|TRBJ1-5|many
CASSTGTAEQPQHF
TGTGCCAGCAGCACTGGGACAGCAGAACAGCCCCAGCATTTT
>TRBV5-1|17|TRBD2|TRBJ2-3|.
CASSLEAGGSGTDTQYF
TGCGCCAGCAGCTTGGAGGCGGGAGGGTCTGGCACAGATACGCAGTATTTT
>TRBV5-5|15|.|TRBJ1-2|.
CASSLAWRDDYGYTF
TGTGCCAGCAGCTTGGCCTGGAGGGATGACTATGGCTACACCTTC
>TRBV18|16|TRBD1|TRBJ2-3|.
CASSPQRQGGTDTQYF
TGTGCCAGCTCACCACAGCGACAGGGTGGGACAGATACGCAGTATTTT
>TRBV28|14|TRBD1|TRBJ1-6|.
CASSGQGNNSPLHF
TGTGCCAGCAGCGGACAGGGGAACAATTCACCCCTCCACTTT
>TRBV11-3|14|.|TRBJ2-2|.
CASSSAGLTGELFF
TGTGCCAGCAGCTCCGCGGGGCTCACCGGGGAGCTGTTTTTT
>TRBV7-8|15|TRBD2|TRBJ2-1|.
CASSPPSSGSNEQFF
TGTGCCAGCAGCCCACCCTCTAGCGGGAGTAATGAGCAGTTCTTC
>TRBV2|13|.|TRBJ1-6|.
CASNLDSPSPLHF
TGTGCCAGCAACCTAGACAGTCCGTCACCCCTCCACTTT
>TRBV28|16|TRBD2|TRBJ2-3|.
CASSRGLGSVSYTQYF
TGTGCCAGCAGCCGCGGACTAGGATCGGTCTCTTATACGCAGTATTTT